A single sample gave rise to the 16 T cell receptor beta chains below, sequenced in a study of blood T cell repertoires in COVID-19 (dated by TCRdb to 2018 to 2020). Libraries were prepared through the immunoSEQ multiplex PCR assay. Sourced from immuneACCESS, this table was stored by TCRdb with only in-frame sequences that have V and J called. A share of the clones is absent; for the studies checked, an unresolved V gene accounts for under half, and the remainder has no known explanation. The sample yields some 330,000 clones; 92% were counted once. Around 20% of the sample is taken by the ten largest. Material for sequencing was PBMCs or T cells enriched from blood (not recorded which). All receptors derive from a woman aged 25-40 years who had recovered from COVID-19.

V is TRBV11-1 and J is TRBJ1-1, with 9 positions matching TRBD1. The CDR3 is 16 residues long. The V gene end was trimmed by 5 bases and the J gene end by 0 bases; junction bases not matched to a gene: 7. Germline CDR1 SGHAT, CDR2 FQDESV (reference sequence). CDR3 protein: CASSVRTGAMNTEAFF. Written as DNA, the CDR3 is TGTGCCAGCAGCGTCCGGACAGGGGCCATGAACACTGAAGCTTTCTTT.

The chain couples TRBV19 to TRBJ2-1, with TRBD2 matching 11 bases. Trimming took 5 bases from V and 4 from J; bases not matched to a gene: 7. Germline CDR1 reads LNHDA; CDR2 reads SQIVND (reference sequence). This CDR3 region has 16 residues. The CDR3 nucleotides are TGTGCCAGTAGTCCCAACCTAGCGGGGGGTTACAATGAGCAGTTCTTC. It codes for CASSPNLAGGYNEQFF.

Comment on this clone: A read error may account for a junction end that differs from germline. This chain links TRBV5-1 with TRBJ2-7; 10 nucleotides agree with TRBD2. The CDR3 has 14 amino acids. Germline V gene sequence: CDR1 SGHRS, CDR2 YFSETQ. This CDR3 is CASSLGLAPYEQYF. CDR3 DNA sequence: TGCGCCAGCAGTTTGGGACTAGCGCCTTACGAGCAGTACTTC. Full variable domain (rest looked up from reference TRBV5-1 and TRBJ2-7): KAGVTQTPRYLIKTRGQQVTLSCSPISGHRSVSWYQQTPGQGLQFLFEYFSETQRNKGNFPGRFSGRQFSNSRSEMNVSTLELGDSALYLCASSLGLAPYEQYFGPGTRLTVT.

Details on this clone: Other nucleotide sequences in the sample specify the same CDR3. The V call is TRBV24-1, the J call TRBJ2-5; a possible D gene is TRBD1 (6 bases). The germline V gene encodes CDR1 KGHDR and CDR2 SFDVKD. Trimming shortened V by 4 bases and J by 0 bases, and 11 bases separated the two germline ends. The CDR3 is 15 amino acids. The CDR3 is CATSDPTGNQETQYF. The CDR3 nucleotides read TGTGCCACCAGTGACCCTACAGGGAACCAAGAGACCCAGTACTTC.

This chain's CDR3 is CASSPGQGMNTEAFF. The CDR3 nucleotides read TGTGCCAGCAGCCCCGGACAGGGGATGAACACTGAAGCTTTCTTT. V and J are TRBV7-8 and TRBJ1-1; TRBD1 agrees at 9 bases. V was clipped by 5 bases and J by 0 bases; unmatched bases: 4. The CDR3 is 15 amino acids. Germline V lookup: CDR1 SGHVS, CDR2 FQNEAQ. The full variable domain, rest sourced from reference TRBV7-8 and TRBJ1-1, is GAGVSQSPRYKVAKRGQDVALRCDPISGHVSLFWYQQALGQGPEFLTYFQNEAQLDKSGLPSDRFFAERPEGSVSTLKIQRTQQEDSAVYLCASSPGQGMNTEAFFGQGTRLTVV.

The V call is TRBV5-6, the J call TRBJ2-7; D may be TRBD1 (6 bases). Trimming stripped 5 bases from V and 1 base from J, with 10 bases between. This CDR3 region has 13 residues. Germline CDR1 reads SGHDT; CDR2 reads YYEEEE. The CDR3 here is CASSTDSSYEQYF. The DNA of the CDR3 is TGTGCCAGCAGTACGGACAGTTCCTACGAGCAGTACTTC.

V gene TRBV6-4 combines with J gene TRBJ1-2, with D possibly TRBD1 on 5 matching bases. The CDR3 is 15 residues long. The V end lost 2 bases, the J end lost 5 bases, and 15 bases lay between the germline ends. CDR1 is MRHNA and CDR2 is SNTAGT in the germline V gene. CDR3 residues: CASSDPPRGDYGYTF. The CDR3 DNA reads TGTGCCAGCAGTGACCCCCCCCGGGGGGATTATGGCTACACCTTC.

The chain joins TRBV12-3 or TRBV12-4 to TRBJ1-1; D is undetermined. The CDR3 consists of 13 residues. The ends were cut back, 3 bases at V and 5 bases at J, with 10 bases in the middle. The CDR3 DNA sequence: TGTGCCAGCAGTTTTGTCGGAGGGACTGAAGCTTTCTTT. Its translation is CASSFVGGTEAFF.

The chain recombines TRBV7-3 with TRBJ2-3; 10 nucleotides match TRBD2. Germline CDR1 reads SGHTA; CDR2 reads FQGTGA. The CDR3 contains 17 residues. The J segment lost 4 bases and the V segment lost 2 bases, leaving 9 bases of the junction unmatched. The CDR3 reads CASSLWPSGSLADTQYF. Here the CDR3 DNA reads TGTGCCAGCAGCTTATGGCCTAGCGGGAGTCTAGCAGATACGCAGTATTTT. Full variable domain (outside the CDR3, taken from reference TRBV7-3 and TRBJ2-3): GAGVSQTPSNKVTEKGKYVELRCDPISGHTALYWYRQSLGQGPEFLIYFQGTGAADDSGLPNDRFFAVRPEGSVSTLKIQRTERGDSAVYLCASSLWPSGSLADTQYFGPGTRLTVL.

The chain has TRBV4-1 and TRBJ2-3, with D unresolved. The V gene's germline CDR1 is MGHRA and CDR2 YSYEKL. The CDR3 extends over 9 amino acids. V lost 9 bases to trimming and J lost 8 bases, with 6 bases between them. The CDR3 sequence is CARSGTQYF. Here the CDR3 DNA reads TGCGCCAGGTCCGGTACGCAGTATTTT.

J is TRBJ2-1 and V is TRBV7-2; 14 positions match TRBD2. The ends lost 1 base at V and 8 bases at J; junction bases unmatched: 4. This CDR3 spans 16 amino acids. Germline V gives CDR1 SGHTA, CDR2 FQGNSA. As DNA, the CDR3 is TGTGCCAGCAGCTTAGAAGGGACTAGCGGGAGCTATGAGCAGTTCTTC. Protein product: CASSLEGTSGSYEQFF.

The chain recombines TRBV24-1 with TRBJ2-5, with TRBD1 as a possible D gene (6 bases). Germline CDR1 is KGHDR and CDR2 is SFDVKD. Trimming took off 2 bases at V and 5 bases at J, with 11 bases between the two ends. This CDR3 comprises 14 residues. Here the CDR3 reads CATSDSGVRETQYF. CDR3 nucleotides: TGTGCCACCAGTGATTCAGGGGTTCGGGAGACCCAGTACTTC.

The chain carries TRBV18 and TRBJ2-5; 8 nucleotides match TRBD2. The V gene's germline CDR1 is KGHSH and CDR2 LQKENI. The V segment lost 5 bases and the J segment 4 bases; nucleotides outside the gene matches: 6. The CDR3 has 14 amino acids. The CDR3 bases are TGTGCCAGCTCAGAAGCGGGAGTAGGAGAGACCCAGTACTTC. It translates to CASSEAGVGETQYF.

The chain is built from TRBV5-1 and TRBJ2-7; D unresolved. Per germline, CDR1 SGHRS and CDR2 YFSETQ. The ends were cut back, 0 bases at V and 6 bases at J, with 10 bases in the middle. The CDR3 spans 13 residues. CDR3 sequence reads: CASSLDGHGEQYF. In DNA form, the CDR3 reads TGCGCCAGCAGCTTGGACGGTCATGGCGAGCAGTACTTC.

The rearrangement joins TRBV19 to TRBJ1-3; D gene ambiguous. This CDR3 has 13 amino acids. With 6 bases removed from V and 0 bases from J, the gap between germline ends came to 6 bases. Germline loops: CDR1 LNHDA, CDR2 SQIVND (reference sequence). CDR3 nucleotide sequence: TGTGCCAGTAGGCCGAGCTCTGGAAACACCATATATTTT. As protein: CASRPSSGNTIYF. The full variable domain, with the rest looked up from reference TRBV19 and TRBJ1-3, is DGGITQSPKYLFRKEGQNVTLSCEQNLNHDAMYWYRQDPGQGLRLIYYSQIVNDFQKGDIAEGYSVSREKKESFPLTVTSAQKNPTAFYLCASRPSSGNTIYFGEGSWLTVV.

The CDR3 spells CASSKGGTDYGYTF. The CDR3 DNA reads TGTGCCAGCAGCAAAGGGGGGACAGACTATGGCTACACCTTC. The V call is TRBV9, the J call TRBJ1-2; TRBD1 aligns across 7 bases. Germline assignment: CDR1 SGDLS and CDR2 YYNGEE. Trimming at V came to 4 bases and at J to 3 bases, leaving 6 bases not matched to a gene. This CDR3 is built from 14 residues.